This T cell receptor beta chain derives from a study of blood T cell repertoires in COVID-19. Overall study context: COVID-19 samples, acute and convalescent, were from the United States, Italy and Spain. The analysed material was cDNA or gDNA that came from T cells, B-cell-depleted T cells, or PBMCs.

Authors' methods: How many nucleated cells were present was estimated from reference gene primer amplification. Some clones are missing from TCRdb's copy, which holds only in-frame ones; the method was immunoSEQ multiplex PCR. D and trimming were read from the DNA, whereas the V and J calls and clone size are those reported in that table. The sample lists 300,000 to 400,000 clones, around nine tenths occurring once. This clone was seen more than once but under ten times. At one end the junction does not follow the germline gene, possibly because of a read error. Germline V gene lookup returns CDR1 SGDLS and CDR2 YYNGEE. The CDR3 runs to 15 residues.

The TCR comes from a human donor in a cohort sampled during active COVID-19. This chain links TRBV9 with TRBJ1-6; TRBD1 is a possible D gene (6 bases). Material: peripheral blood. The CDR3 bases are TGCCCCAGATGGGGGCAGTCCTCCTATAATTCACCCCTCCACTTT. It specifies CPRWGQSSYNSPLHF.